A single sample is the source of the 28 T cell receptor beta chains below, sequenced in a study of cytomegalovirus exposure and HLA in healthy donors. The primer mix had 60 Vbeta and 13 Jbeta primers. Method: immunoSEQ multiplex PCR; TCRdb's copy keeps in-frame clones and lacks some. The sample includes roughly 180,000 clones, 84% seen only once; the top ten take under 5%. The sequencing sample was made of PBMCs. All receptors derive from a girl aged 5 to 17 in good health and CMV-seropositive.

This clone was recorded only once. The rearrangement uses TRBV5-1 and TRBJ2-3; TRBD1 aligns across 7 bases. Germline V lookup: CDR1 SGHRS, CDR2 YFSETQ. The V and J ends lost 5 bases and 5 bases, in that order; junction bases with no gene match: 17. There are 17 residues in the CDR3. The CDR3 sequence is CASSSPPGQSSRDTQYF. The CDR3 coding sequence is TGCGCCAGCAGTTCTCCACCGGGACAGAGCTCGAGAGATACGCAGTATTTT. The variable domain in full, completed from reference TRBV5-1 and TRBJ2-3, reads KAGVTQTPRYLIKTRGQQVTLSCSPISGHRSVSWYQQTPGQGLQFLFEYFSETQRNKGNFPGRFSGRQFSNSRSEMNVSTLELGDSALYLCASSSPPGQSSRDTQYFGPGTRLTVL.

This chain connects TRBV20-1 to TRBJ1-1; no firm D call. The CDR3 has 11 residues. V lost 6 bases and J 0 bases, leaving 5 bases between the germline ends. Germline V lookup: CDR1 DFQATT, CDR2 SNEGSKA (reference sequence). In DNA form, the CDR3 reads TGCAGTGCCCCCATGAACACTGAAGCTTTCTTT. Encoded protein: CSAPMNTEAFF.

This clone was seen more than once but under ten times. The chain carries TRBV2 and TRBJ1-2; a weak D match, TRBD1 (5 bases). V was trimmed by 1 base and J by 5 bases, leaving 8 bases between them. The CDR3 consists of 13 residues. The germline V gene encodes CDR1 SNHLY and CDR2 FYNNEI. The CDR3 DNA follows: TGTGCCAGCAGTGAAGGGCAGGGTTATGGCTACACCTTC. Protein sequence: CASSEGQGYGYTF.

This clone was seen a single time. This rearrangement joins TRBV5-1 to TRBJ1-1; possibly TRBD1 for D (6 bases). Trimming shortened V by 2 bases and J by 7 bases, and 18 bases separated the two germline ends. From germline, CDR1 is SGHRS and CDR2 YFSETQ. The CDR3 consists of 15 residues. CDR3 bases: TGCGCCAGCAGCTTTCTCATTGAGAGAGGGGGTGAAGCTTTCTTT. It encodes CASSFLIERGGEAFF.

V and J are TRBV6-1 and TRBJ2-7; no clear D gene. CDR3 length: 9 residues. Per germline, CDR1 MNHNS and CDR2 SASEGT. This CDR3 is CGRTYEQYF. CDR3 nucleotides: TGTGGTAGAACCTACGAGCAGTACTTC.

The chain carries TRBV25-1 and TRBJ1-1; tentatively, D is TRBD1 (6 bases). The CDR3 loop spans 13 amino acids. V lost 1 base, J lost 4 bases, and 7 bases lay in between. Germline V gene data show CDR1 as MGHDK and CDR2 as SYGVNS. The CDR3, as DNA: TGTGCCAGCAGTGAATGGGACACCACTGAAGCTTTCTTT. It yields the protein CASSEWDTTEAFF. The full variable domain, with the rest looked up from reference TRBV25-1 and TRBJ1-1, is EADIYQTPRYLVIGTGKKITLECSQTMGHDKMYWYQQDPGMELHLIHYSYGVNSTEKGDLSSESTVSRIRTEHFPLTLESARPSHTSQYLCASSEWDTTEAFFGQGTRLTVV.

The chain carries TRBV4-1 and TRBJ2-6; the match to TRBD2 covers 7 bases. The germline V gene has CDR1 MGHRA and CDR2 YSYEKL. The CDR3 runs 14 residues. Unmatched junction bases numbered 4, after V lost 3 bases and J lost 8 bases. The CDR3 nucleotides read TGCGCCAGCAGCCAGCCCGGGGGGACCAACGTCCTGACTTTC. It is translated as CASSQPGGTNVLTF.

The chain employs TRBV27 and TRBJ1-5, with TRBD1 as a possible D gene (6 bases). This CDR3 contains 12 residues. Trimming removed 5 bases at V and 6 bases at J, with 8 bases between. Germline CDR1 reads MNHEY; CDR2 reads SMNVEV (reference sequence). The CDR3 sequence: CASSKGGQPQHF. CDR3 in DNA: TGTGCCAGCAGTAAAGGGGGTCAGCCCCAGCATTTT.

This chain connects TRBV4-1 to TRBJ1-3, with 8 bases lining up with TRBD1. J gave up 0 bases and V 4 bases, and 2 bases lay outside the gene matches. Germline CDR1 reads MGHRA; CDR2 reads YSYEKL. The CDR3 loop spans 15 amino acids. The CDR3 spells CASSPTGGSGNTIYF. The CDR3 nucleotides are TGCGCCAGCAGCCCTACAGGGGGCTCTGGAAACACCATATATTTT.

The V call is TRBV18, the J call TRBJ2-2, with no clear D. CDR3 length: 15 residues. Trimming took 0 bases from V and 0 from J, leaving 5 bases between them. Germline V gene lookup returns CDR1 KGHSH and CDR2 LQKENI. CDR3: CASSPPSANTGELFF. CDR3 nucleotides: TGTGCCAGCTCACCACCTTCAGCGAACACCGGGGAGCTGTTTTTT.

The chain links TRBV7-6 to TRBJ2-2, with TRBD2 matching over 7 bases. Germline loops: CDR1 SGHVS, CDR2 FNYEAQ. The V segment lost 5 bases and the J segment 2 bases; nucleotides outside the gene matches: 5. The CDR3 spans 15 residues. The CDR3: CASSQAGVNTGELFF. The CDR3 region has the DNA TGTGCCAGCAGCCAGGCGGGGGTTAACACCGGGGAGCTGTTTTTT.

The chain uses TRBV6-5 and TRBJ1-1; 8 nucleotides agree with TRBD1. Germline V gene lookup returns CDR1 MNHEY and CDR2 SVGAGI. The CDR3 contains 15 residues. V was clipped by 2 bases and J by 0 bases; unmatched bases: 2. The CDR3 DNA sequence: TGTGCCAGCAGTTACGACAGGGGTCTGAACACTGAAGCTTTCTTT. Protein product: CASSYDRGLNTEAFF.

Only a few counts were recorded for this clone. Other DNA sequences in this sample translate to the same CDR3. The chain joins TRBV5-1 to TRBJ1-5, with D possibly matching TRBD1 (5 bases). Looked up from germline, CDR1 is SGHRS and CDR2 is YFSETQ. This CDR3 has 15 amino acids. Trimming removed 2 bases from V and 2 bases from J, with 11 bases in between. Here the CDR3 DNA reads TGCGCCAGCAGCTTAGACGGGGGGGGCAATCAGCCCCAGCATTTT. It yields the protein CASSLDGGGNQPQHF. The variable domain in full, completed from reference TRBV5-1 and TRBJ1-5, reads KAGVTQTPRYLIKTRGQQVTLSCSPISGHRSVSWYQQTPGQGLQFLFEYFSETQRNKGNFPGRFSGRQFSNSRSEMNVSTLELGDSALYLCASSLDGGGNQPQHFGDGTRLSIL.

The chain carries TRBV9 and TRBJ2-2, with D perhaps matching TRBD2 (5 bases). CDR1 is SGDLS, CDR2 YYNGEE, per germline. The CDR3 runs to 15 residues. Trimming pared 0 bases from V and 7 bases from J, leaving 13 bases between. The CDR3 bases are TGTGCCAGCAGCGTAGAAGGGCGGGCTATCGGGGAGCTGTTTTTT. Protein product: CASSVEGRAIGELFF.

The chain combines TRBV9 with TRBJ2-5; TRBD2 matches 7 bases. The CDR3 loop spans 16 amino acids. CDR1 and CDR2 (germline): SGDLS, YYNGEE. The V gene end was trimmed by 4 bases and the J gene end by 0 bases; junction bases not matched to a gene: 9. CDR3 residues: CASSPLPGGNQETQYF. In nucleotides, the CDR3 is TGTGCCAGCAGCCCCCTCCCGGGGGGAAACCAAGAGACCCAGTACTTC. Filled out from reference TRBV9 and TRBJ2-5, the complete variable domain reads DSGVTQTPKHLITATGQRVTLRCSPRSGDLSVYWYQQSLDQGLQFLIQYYNGEERAKGNILERFSAQQFPDLHSELNLSSLELGDSALYFCASSPLPGGNQETQYFGPGTRLLVL.

This chain uses TRBV10-2 with TRBJ1-2; TRBD1 might be the D (5 bases). There are 15 residues in the CDR3. The germline V gene encodes CDR1 WSHSY and CDR2 SAAADI. V was shortened by 3 bases and J by 8 bases, with 19 bases between the two germline ends. The CDR3 DNA follows: TGCGCCAGCAGTGAATGGATCCGACAGCCTGGAGGCTACACCTTC. It translates to CASSEWIRQPGGYTF.

This chain links TRBV29-1 with TRBJ1-1; no reliable D call. V dropped 7 bases and J dropped 0 bases, with 6 bases sitting between them. Per germline, CDR1 SQVTM and CDR2 ANQGSEA. This CDR3 is 11 amino acids long. The chain's CDR3 is CSATVNTEAFF. The CDR3 DNA reads TGCAGCGCAACAGTGAACACTGAAGCTTTCTTT.

As DNA, the CDR3 is TGTGCCAGCAGTGGCAGGGGGTTTAGCTCTGGAAACACCATATATTTT. This encodes CASSGRGFSSGNTIYF. The chain carries TRBV27 and TRBJ1-3; 7 positions agree with TRBD1. V lost 5 bases, J lost 0 bases, and 7 bases stayed unmatched. Germline CDR1 is MNHEY and CDR2 is SMNVEV (reference sequence). The CDR3 totals 16 residues.

J is TRBJ1-6 and V is TRBV5-1; 9 bases are shared with TRBD1. CDR1 SGHRS and CDR2 YFSETQ come from the germline V gene. This CDR3 contains 13 residues. The J segment lost 7 bases and the V segment lost 5 bases, leaving 1 base of the junction unmatched. Written as DNA, the CDR3 is TGCGCCAGCAGGACAGGGGGAAATTCACCCCTCCACTTT. Its translation: CASRTGGNSPLHF.

The rearrangement uses TRBV2 and TRBJ1-1, with D perhaps TRBD1 (6 bases). V was trimmed by 6 bases and J by 6 bases, leaving 17 bases between them. The germline V gene has CDR1 SNHLY and CDR2 FYNNEI. The CDR3 is 14 residues long. CDR3 nucleotides: TGTGCCAGCAGGCGGAAGGGGGAACGGCCTGAAGCTTTCTTT. This codes for CASRRKGERPEAFF.

This clone has a single count. One end of the junction fails to match germline, which may point to a read error. V gene TRBV7-7 combines with J gene TRBJ2-5, with TRBD2 matching over 13 bases. This CDR3 is 17 amino acids long. Germline CDR1 and CDR2: SSHAT and FNYEAQ (reference sequence). Here the CDR3 reads CASSLAWGLAGQETQYF. DNA for the CDR3: TGTGCTAGCAGCTTAGCCTGGGGACTAGCGGGGCAAGAGACCCAGTACTTC.

The CDR3 protein is CASSPGEGVEGGYTF. The CDR3 nucleotides read TGTGCCAGCTCACCCGGAGAAGGGGTAGAAGGTGGCTACACCTTC. The chain joins TRBV18 to TRBJ1-2; the D gene is possibly TRBD1 (5 bases). V was shortened by 3 bases and J by 7 bases, with 18 bases between the two germline ends. Germline loops: CDR1 KGHSH, CDR2 LQKENI. The length of the CDR3 is 15 residues. Using reference TRBV18 and TRBJ1-2 for the parts outside the CDR3, the full variable domain is NAGVMQNPRHLVRRRGQEARLRCSPMKGHSHVYWYRQLPEEGLKFMVYLQKENIIDESGMPKERFSAEFPKEGPSILRIQQVVRGDSAAYFCASSPGEGVEGGYTFGSGTRLTVV.

This chain links TRBV5-1 with TRBJ2-7, with 9 bases lining up with TRBD1. Germline V CDR1 and CDR2: SGHRS, YFSETQ. This CDR3 has 13 residues. The junction had 5 bases not matched to a gene; V was cut back by 4 bases and J by 6 bases. CDR3 nucleotide sequence: TGCGCCAGCAGCGAGGGACAGGGAGGCGAGCAGTACTTC. This translates into CASSEGQGGEQYF.

The rearrangement uses TRBV6-5 and TRBJ2-7; a weak D match, TRBD1 (6 bases). The length of the CDR3 is 13 residues. Germline values: CDR1 MNHEY, CDR2 SVGAGI. The ends were cut back, 8 bases at V and 3 bases at J, with 14 bases in the middle. The CDR3 sequence: CASSRDTFYEQYF. The CDR3 bases are TGTGCCAGCTCCCGGGACACCTTCTACGAGCAGTACTTC.

This chain links TRBV9 with TRBJ1-3; D gene uncertain. CDR1 is SGDLS, CDR2 YYNGEE, per germline. This CDR3 has 15 amino acids. Trimming shortened V by 4 bases and J by 0 bases, and 11 bases separated the two germline ends. The CDR3 is CASSNSWSSGNTIYF. CDR3 sequence (DNA): TGTGCCAGCAGCAACTCGTGGTCCTCTGGAAACACCATATATTTT.

The V and J genes are TRBV7-3 and TRBJ2-5; 7 bases are shared with TRBD1. After removal of 0 bases from V and 3 bases from J, the junction contained 4 bases not matched to a gene. The germline CDR1 and CDR2 sequences are SGHTA and FQGTGA. The CDR3 totals 15 residues. CDR3 sequence reads: CASSLTGGLKETQYF. DNA for the CDR3: TGTGCCAGCAGCTTAACAGGGGGCCTAAAAGAGACCCAGTACTTC.

The CDR3 is CASSFSGGYGYTF. The DNA for the CDR3 is TGTGCCAGCAGCTTCTCGGGGGGCTATGGCTACACCTTC. The chain couples TRBV7-3 to TRBJ1-2; TRBD1 is a possible D gene (5 bases). There are 13 residues in the CDR3. The V end lost 3 bases, the J end lost 4 bases, and 9 bases lay between the germline ends. Germline CDR1 reads SGHTA; CDR2 reads FQGTGA.

This rearrangement joins TRBV7-2 to TRBJ1-5, with D unresolved. Germline loops: CDR1 SGHTA, CDR2 FQGNSA. CDR3 size: 13 residues. V lost 5 bases and J lost 6, with 11 bases in between. The CDR3 coding sequence is TGTGCCAGCAGCCTTCGCCGGGGTCAGCCCCAGCATTTT. The encoded protein is CASSLRRGQPQHF.